This entry is about one T cell receptor beta chain. What it binds is unknown. The source of the sample is a study of cytomegalovirus exposure and HLA in healthy donors. Broader study findings: Researchers reported that a few CMV-associated chains were confirmed in vitro as CMV antigen-specific. HLA alleles were associated with roughly 17,000 TCR beta sequences in a later analysis at 0.05 false discovery rate.

The study ran its PCR with 60 Vbeta and 13 Jbeta primers. Per the study methods: As a later analysis found, there were around 86 million unique TCR beta chains, of which some 9.9 million were shared. The repertoire was sequenced with immunoSEQ multiplex PCR; TCRdb's copy has only in-frame clones and lacks some. V and J calls and clone size are those listed in that table; D and trimming were worked out from the DNA. Among fewer than 250,000 clones, 85% were seen once, and the ten largest hold about 1.2%. Trimming at V came to 5 bases and at J to 4 bases, leaving 15 bases not matched to a gene. CDR3 length equals 18 residues. Germline V gene sequence: CDR1 SGHDN, CDR2 FVKESK.

The chain links TRBV14 to TRBJ1-5, with 9 positions matching TRBD1. Sequences were obtained from PBMCs. The receptor's source is a human donor in good health. In DNA form, the CDR3 reads TGTGCCAGCAGCTTCCGGGACAGGGCCTTCAACTTGAATCAGCCCCAGCATTTT. Its translation is CASSFRDRAFNLNQPQHF.